Only a few counts were recorded for the clone carrying this T cell receptor (beta chain). Its target is unknown. This sample also contains other DNA sequences that code for the same CDR3. The length of the CDR3 is 13 residues. The V end lost 3 bases, the J end lost 2 bases, and 10 bases lay between the germline ends. CDR1 and CDR2 from the germline V gene are SQVTM and ANQGSEA. This sample is part of a study of beta chain features in type 1 diabetes. Expressed TCRB transcripts were sequenced after all isolated RNA was converted to cDNA. Roughly 3.5 million reads per sample on average were obtained from naive, central memory and regulatory T cell samples. Repertoires were generated with immunoSEQ multiplex PCR, while TCRdb's copy carries only in-frame clones and drops some. The sample shows approximately 240,000 clones, around 15% of them seen only once. General study results and limits: Shorter TCRB CDR3s, moderately but significantly so, were found in Type 1 diabetes patients in all four CD4+ subsets.

Source material: naive CD4+ T cells from blood. The clonotype originates from a young man with type 1 diabetes. The chain recombines TRBV29-1 with TRBJ2-5, with D possibly TRBD2 on 7 matching bases. CDR3 amino acids: CSVDRGLQETQYF. As DNA, the CDR3 is TGCAGCGTTGACAGGGGACTACAAGAGACCCAGTACTTC.